The TCR beta chain under discussion was sequenced for a study of blood T cell repertoires in COVID-19. At the level of the study: T cells, B-cell-depleted T cells, or PBMCs supplied cDNA or gDNA.

Measured with immunoSEQ multiplex PCR; TCRdb has only the in-frame clones, and not every one. The sample has about 230,000 clones; around 92% are singletons. Losses at the gene ends were 6 bases for V and 0 bases for J; bases not matched to a gene: 2. The CDR3 contains 14 residues. CDR1 SNHLY and CDR2 FYNNEI come from the germline V gene. The V and J genes are TRBV2 and TRBJ1-1; 9 bases match TRBD1. The sample was PBMCs or T cells enriched from blood (not recorded which). This receptor was taken from a woman in her thirties with acute COVID-19. CDR3: CASRGTGLNTEAFF. The CDR3 DNA reads as TGTGCCAGCAGGGGGACAGGGTTGAACACTGAAGCTTTCTTT.